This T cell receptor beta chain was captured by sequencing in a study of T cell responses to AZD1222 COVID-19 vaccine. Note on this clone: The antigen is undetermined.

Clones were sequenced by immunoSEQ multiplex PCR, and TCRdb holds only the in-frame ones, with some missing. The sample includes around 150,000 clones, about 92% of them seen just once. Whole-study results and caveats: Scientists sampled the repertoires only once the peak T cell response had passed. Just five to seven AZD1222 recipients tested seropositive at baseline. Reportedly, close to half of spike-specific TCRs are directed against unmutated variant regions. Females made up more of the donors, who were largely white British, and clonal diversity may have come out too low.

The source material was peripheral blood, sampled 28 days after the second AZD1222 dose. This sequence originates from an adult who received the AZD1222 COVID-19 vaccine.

The CDR3 DNA sequence: TGTGCCAGCACCCGAGGACAGGGAAATGAAAAACTGTTTTTT. Translating it yields CASTRGQGNEKLFF. The gene calls are TRBV28 and TRBJ1-4, with 8 positions matching TRBD1. CDR1 and CDR2 (germline): MDHEN, SYDVKM. The CDR3 is 14 residues long. Trimming removed 7 bases from V and 5 bases from J; junction bases left unmatched: 6.